Listed below are T cell receptor beta chains from one sample, sequenced in a study of cytotoxic CD8 clonotypes in ibrutinib-treated CLL. Repertoires were generated with immunoSEQ multiplex PCR, while TCRdb's copy carries only in-frame clones and drops some. The top ten clones hold 10% to 14% of a sample with 120,000 to 150,000 clones, approximately 90% of them seen once. The sample consisted of PBMCs, taken after 12 months of ibrutinib treatment. The receptors were gathered from a human donor with chronic lymphocytic leukemia. Both conserved end residues are part of each CDR3. The order of the fields is CDR3 DNA, CDR3 protein, V gene, J gene, clone size, D gene. The D gene is left open where the match is weak. Size is stated for part of the rows, as once, few or many counts, or as a class when the clone is expanded.

DNA: TGTGCCAGCAGTTTAGGCCCCCCGAGTGGCTACACCTTC
CDR3: CASSLGPPSGYTF
V: TRBV28
J: TRBJ1-2
size: -
D: -

DNA: TGTGCCATCCAGGGCGGGGGGCACGATGAGCAGTTCTTC
CDR3: CAIQGGGHDEQFF
V: TRBV10-3
J: TRBJ2-1
size: few
D: TRBD2

DNA: TGCAGCGCAAAGACCGGGACAGGGGGCTTCATAATGAACACTGAAGCTTTCTTT
CDR3: CSAKTGTGGFIMNTEAFF
V: TRBV29-1
J: TRBJ1-1
size: -
D: TRBD1

DNA: TGTGCCAGCAGTGACAGTTACATTCAGTACTTC
CDR3: CASSDSYIQYF
V: TRBV2
J: TRBJ2-4
size: -
D: -

DNA: TGTGCCAGCAGTGGGACAGAAGTAGGTTACACCTTC
CDR3: CASSGTEVGYTF
V: TRBV25-1
J: TRBJ1-2
size: -
D: -

DNA: TGTGCCAGCAGCCACCGAACAGGGGATGAAGCTTTCTTT
CDR3: CASSHRTGDEAFF
V: TRBV4-2
J: TRBJ1-1
size: once
D: TRBD1

DNA: TGTGCCAGCAGACCTAGCGGGAGGGGAGAGGAGCAGTTCTTC
CDR3: CASRPSGRGEEQFF
V: TRBV7-9
J: TRBJ2-1
size: -
D: TRBD2

DNA: TGTGCAAGTCGCTTAGCCCGGGACCATCGGGAGACCCAGTACTTC
CDR3: CASRLARDHRETQYF
V: TRBV12-2
J: TRBJ2-5
size: -
D: -

DNA: TGTGCCAGCAGCTTAAATGGGGCTGGGAGCTCCTACGAGCAGTACTTC
CDR3: CASSLNGAGSSYEQYF
V: TRBV7-8
J: TRBJ2-7
size: -
D: -

DNA: TGTGCCAGCAGTTTGATGGGGCGGTGGGAGCAGTACTTC
CDR3: CASSLMGRWEQYF
V: TRBV28
J: TRBJ2-7
size: -
D: -

DNA: TGTGCCAGCAGTTTATCTGTTCGGCCCCCTGCAGATACGCAGTATTTT
CDR3: CASSLSVRPPADTQYF
V: TRBV27
J: TRBJ2-3
size: -
D: -

DNA: TGTGCCAGCTTCGCAGGGGCGGTTACTGAAGCTTTCTTT
CDR3: CASFAGAVTEAFF
V: TRBV5-6
J: TRBJ1-1
size: -
D: -

DNA: TGTGCCAGCAGTACTAGCGGGAGCACAGATACGCAGTATTTT
CDR3: CASSTSGSTDTQYF
V: TRBV28
J: TRBJ2-3
size: -
D: TRBD2

DNA: TGTGCCAGCAGTTTCCCTAGCGGGAGGGCTGACTACGAGCAGTACTTC
CDR3: CASSFPSGRADYEQYF
V: TRBV6-6
J: TRBJ2-7
size: -
D: TRBD2

DNA: TGTGCCAGCAGCTTAATGGACGGGCCCTACGAGCAGTACTTC
CDR3: CASSLMDGPYEQYF
V: TRBV7-3
J: TRBJ2-7
size: -
D: -

DNA: TGTGCCAGCTACAGGAACAATGAGCAGTTCTTC
CDR3: CASYRNNEQFF
V: TRBV28
J: TRBJ2-1
size: -
D: -

DNA: TGTGCCAGCAGCTTATCCCCGGCAGATACGCAGTATTTT
CDR3: CASSLSPADTQYF
V: TRBV11-2
J: TRBJ2-3
size: few
D: -

DNA: TGTGCCAGCAGCTTAAATCCGGAGCTGTTTTTT
CDR3: CASSLNPELFF
V: TRBV11-2
J: TRBJ2-2
size: -
D: -

DNA: TGTGCCAGCAGCGTAGTGGGGGGATACCAAGAGACCCAGTACTTC
CDR3: CASSVVGGYQETQYF
V: TRBV9
J: TRBJ2-5
size: -
D: -

DNA: TGTGCCAGCCGCATACAGGGTTCTGGGGCCAACGTCCTGACTTTC
CDR3: CASRIQGSGANVLTF
V: TRBV2
J: TRBJ2-6
size: -
D: -

DNA: TGTGCCAGCCCCAAAAGGAGGCAGACTAGATTTAGGCTACGCGAGCAATACTTC
CDR3: CASPKRRQTRFRLREQYF
V: TRBV27
J: TRBJ2-7
size: -
D: -

DNA: TGTGCCAGCACGACTGGACAAGTGGGCTACACCTTC
CDR3: CASTTGQVGYTF
V: TRBV28
J: TRBJ1-2
size: -
D: -

DNA: TGTGCCAGCGTCCCGGGAACGGCGGGCGCCTACAATGAGCAGTTCTTC
CDR3: CASVPGTAGAYNEQFF
V: TRBV2
J: TRBJ2-1
size: -
D: -

DNA: TGTGCCAGCAGCTTCGACAACATGAACACTGAAGCTTTCTTT
CDR3: CASSFDNMNTEAFF
V: TRBV5-6
J: TRBJ1-1
size: -
D: -

DNA: TGTGCCAGCAGTTTTGGACCCACAGGGCGGAGCTCCTACGAGCAGTACTTC
CDR3: CASSFGPTGRSSYEQYF
V: TRBV27
J: TRBJ2-7
size: -
D: -

DNA: TGTGCCAGCAGCTCTCGGGACAGGGGCCAAGAGACCCAGTACTTC
CDR3: CASSSRDRGQETQYF
V: TRBV7-9
J: TRBJ2-5
size: -
D: TRBD1

DNA: TGTGCCAGCTCCCTCAACCTCGAGGGATTGAACACTGAAGCTTTCTTT
CDR3: CASSLNLEGLNTEAFF
V: TRBV18
J: TRBJ1-1
size: -
D: -

DNA: TGTGCCAGCAGTTTCGGGCAGAGCAATCAGCCCCAGCATTTT
CDR3: CASSFGQSNQPQHF
V: TRBV28
J: TRBJ1-5
size: -
D: -

DNA: TGTGCCAGCGAAACAGGGGTCAGCTTCCAAGAGACCCAGTACTTC
CDR3: CASETGVSFQETQYF
V: TRBV11-2
J: TRBJ2-5
size: -
D: TRBD1

DNA: TGCAGCGCCACTAGCGGGAGAAACTACAATGAGCAGTTCTTC
CDR3: CSATSGRNYNEQFF
V: TRBV29-1
J: TRBJ2-1
size: -
D: TRBD2

DNA: TGTGCCAGCAGTCCCATCGTCGGGACAGGGGTCTACGAGCAGTACTTC
CDR3: CASSPIVGTGVYEQYF
V: TRBV7-8
J: TRBJ2-7
size: -
D: TRBD1

DNA: TGTGCCAGTAGTATGTTTATAGGGCTTGACGAGCAGTACTTC
CDR3: CASSMFIGLDEQYF
V: TRBV19
J: TRBJ2-7
size: -
D: -

DNA: TGTGCCAGCAGCCAAGGTTCGGGACAGGGTCGAGAGCAGTACTTC
CDR3: CASSQGSGQGREQYF
V: TRBV14
J: TRBJ2-7
size: -
D: TRBD1

DNA: TGTGCCAGCAGTTGGGACAGGGTCATTGAGCAGTTCTTC
CDR3: CASSWDRVIEQFF
V: TRBV7-2
J: TRBJ2-1
size: -
D: TRBD1

DNA: TGTGCCAGCTCACCAACAGGGGGCGTGAACACTGAAGCTTTCTTT
CDR3: CASSPTGGVNTEAFF
V: TRBV18
J: TRBJ1-1
size: -
D: TRBD1

DNA: TGCGCCAGCAGCCAAGGCATCGCGGGAGAGACCCAGTACTTC
CDR3: CASSQGIAGETQYF
V: TRBV4-1
J: TRBJ2-5
size: -
D: -

DNA: TGTGCAAGTCGCTTAGAAGTCAAGGAGTTCAATGAGCAGTTCTTC
CDR3: CASRLEVKEFNEQFF
V: TRBV12-2
J: TRBJ2-1
size: -
D: -

DNA: TGTGCCAGCTCACCCAAGGACGGGAGCACAGATACGCAGTATTTT
CDR3: CASSPKDGSTDTQYF
V: TRBV18
J: TRBJ2-3
size: -
D: -

DNA: TGTGCCAGCAGCTACGGGACAGGACACTACGAGCAGTACTTC
CDR3: CASSYGTGHYEQYF
V: TRBV7-6
J: TRBJ2-7
size: -
D: TRBD1

DNA: TGTGCCAGCAGCATACAAGGGACAGGGGGCTACGAGCAGTACTTC
CDR3: CASSIQGTGGYEQYF
V: TRBV7-3
J: TRBJ2-7
size: -
D: TRBD1

DNA: TGTGCCTGGAGTGTAGGAGCGGGAGGTGACGAGCAGTACTTC
CDR3: CAWSVGAGGDEQYF
V: TRBV30
J: TRBJ2-7
size: -
D: TRBD2

DNA: TGCGCCAGCAGCTTGAACTCTGGAAACACCATATATTTT
CDR3: CASSLNSGNTIYF
V: TRBV5-1
J: TRBJ1-3
size: -
D: -

DNA: TGCGCCAGCAGCCCGGACAGGGCAGACACCGGGGAGCTGTTTTTT
CDR3: CASSPDRADTGELFF
V: TRBV5-1
J: TRBJ2-2
size: -
D: TRBD1

DNA: TGTGCTAGCAGCTCGACTAGCGACGGCTACAATGAGCAGTTCTTC
CDR3: CASSSTSDGYNEQFF
V: TRBV7-7
J: TRBJ2-1
size: few
D: TRBD2

DNA: TGTGCCAGTAACCTAGAAGGGCTTTCTCAGCCCCAGCATTTT
CDR3: CASNLEGLSQPQHF
V: TRBV19
J: TRBJ1-5
size: -
D: -

DNA: TGTGCCAGCAGCATTGGACTAGCGGGAGGGGGCGAGCAGTACTTC
CDR3: CASSIGLAGGGEQYF
V: TRBV5-4
J: TRBJ2-7
size: -
D: TRBD2

DNA: TGCAGCGCGGCGGGGGCCGGGCTACGGAACACTGAAGCTTTCTTT
CDR3: CSAAGAGLRNTEAFF
V: TRBV29-1
J: TRBJ1-1
size: -
D: -

DNA: TGTGCCAGTAGTACGGTCCTCCCGGCAGATACGCAGTATTTT
CDR3: CASSTVLPADTQYF
V: TRBV19
J: TRBJ2-3
size: -
D: -

DNA: TGTGCCAGCTCGGGCACCGGGGAGCTGTTTTTT
CDR3: CASSGTGELFF
V: TRBV7-8
J: TRBJ2-2
size: once
D: -

DNA: TGTGCCAGTACGAGCCCTAACTACTACAATGAGCAGTTCTTC
CDR3: CASTSPNYYNEQFF
V: TRBV28
J: TRBJ2-1
size: -
D: -

DNA: TGTGCCAGCAGTGAGGAACAGGGGGCATTGCAGCCCCAGCATTTT
CDR3: CASSEEQGALQPQHF
V: TRBV2
J: TRBJ1-5
size: -
D: TRBD1

DNA: TGTGCCAGCTCAGGGACGGAGAACACTGAAGCTTTCTTT
CDR3: CASSGTENTEAFF
V: TRBV18
J: TRBJ1-1
size: -
D: -

DNA: TGTGCCAGCACTTCCAGGGGGCGGGGGACTGAAGCTTTCTTT
CDR3: CASTSRGRGTEAFF
V: TRBV27
J: TRBJ1-1
size: -
D: TRBD1

DNA: TGTGCCAGCAGCCTCGGTTCGCAGGGGGGCGGCGAGCAGTACTTC
CDR3: CASSLGSQGGGEQYF
V: TRBV9
J: TRBJ2-7
size: -
D: -

DNA: TGTGCCAGCAGTGGGGGCGGGGGGCGTCAAGAGACCCAGTACTTC
CDR3: CASSGGGGRQETQYF
V: TRBV6-5
J: TRBJ2-5
size: -
D: TRBD2